This TCR beta chain was retrieved from a study of molecular identifiers for immune sequencing clone quantification. Study observations and caveats: More than 99% of effector molecules, versus under 1% of naive-cell molecules, belonged to clones above 20 RNA copies.

MiXCR, applied by TCRdb to the PCR reads, yields one record per CDR3 protein. The table records about 500,000 distinct CDR3 sequences, around 23% of them present only once. It was from 20,000 to 1,000,000 sorted cells, with 10%, 30% or 50% RNA, that naive CD8 libraries came. Naive CD8 T cells were FACS-sorted by CD8+CD4-CCR7+CD45RA+ markers. This clonotype was detected many times. Its target is unknown. The CDR3 runs to 14 residues. Trimming cost V 4 bases and J 6 bases, with 15 bases left between them. Germline values: CDR1 MDHEN, CDR2 SYDVKM. The specimen was naive CD8+ T cells from blood, with Jurkat cell RNA spiked in. Subset in this sample: FACS-sorted CD8+CD4-CCR7+CD45RA+ naive T cells. V and J are TRBV28 and TRBJ1-1, with a tentative D call TRBD1 (5 bases). The receptor was isolated from a human donor in good health. Some libraries in this study had Jurkat cell RNA spiked in. The CDR3 coding sequence is TGTGCCAGCAGTTCACCTTCCCGAGGGGCTGAAGCTTTCTTT. It yields the protein CASSSPSRGAEAFF.